The T cell receptor (beta chain) under discussion was sequenced for a study of T cell responses to AZD1222 COVID-19 vaccine. Libraries were prepared by immunoSEQ multiplex PCR; TCRdb keeps only in-frame clonotypes and omits some of them. The sample has roughly 120,000 clones; around 83% are singletons. Looked up from germline, CDR1 is SGHVS and CDR2 is FQNEAQ. The CDR3 runs to 17 residues. V was trimmed by 2 bases and J by 7 bases, leaving 21 bases between them. This clone was picked up a small number of times. Sequenced material: peripheral blood, taken 28 days after the second AZD1222 dose. This clonotype originated in an adult who received the AZD1222 COVID-19 vaccine. V is TRBV7-8 and J is TRBJ2-1; D ambiguous. Here the CDR3 DNA reads TGTGCCAGCAGCTTACTTGCAGGACGGTCCGGCCCTAATGAGCAGTTCTTC. Amino acid sequence: CASSLLAGRSGPNEQFF.